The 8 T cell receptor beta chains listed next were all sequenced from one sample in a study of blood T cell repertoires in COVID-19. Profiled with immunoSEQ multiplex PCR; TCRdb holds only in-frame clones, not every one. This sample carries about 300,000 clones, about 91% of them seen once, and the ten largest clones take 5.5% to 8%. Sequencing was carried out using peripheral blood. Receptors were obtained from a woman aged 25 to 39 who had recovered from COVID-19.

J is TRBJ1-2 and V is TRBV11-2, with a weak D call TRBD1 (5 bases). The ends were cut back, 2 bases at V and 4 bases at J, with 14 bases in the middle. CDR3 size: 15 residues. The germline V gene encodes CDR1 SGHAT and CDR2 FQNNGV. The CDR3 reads CASSLLGGKGYGYTF. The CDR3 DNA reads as TGTGCCAGCAGCTTACTGGGGGGAAAGGGCTATGGCTACACCTTC. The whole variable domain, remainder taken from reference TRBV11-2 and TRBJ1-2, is EAGVAQSPRYKIIEKRQSVAFWCNPISGHATLYWYQQILGQGPKLLIQFQNNGVVDDSQLPKDRFSAERLKGVDSTLKIQPAKLEDSAVYLCASSLLGGKGYGYTFGSGTRLTVV.

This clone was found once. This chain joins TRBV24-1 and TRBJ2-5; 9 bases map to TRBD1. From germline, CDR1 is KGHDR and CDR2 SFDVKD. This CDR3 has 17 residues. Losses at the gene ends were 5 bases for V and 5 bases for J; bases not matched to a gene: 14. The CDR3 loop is CATSGGAGQGIMETQYF. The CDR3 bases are TGTGCCACCAGTGGGGGGGCGGGACAGGGTATTATGGAGACCCAGTACTTC.

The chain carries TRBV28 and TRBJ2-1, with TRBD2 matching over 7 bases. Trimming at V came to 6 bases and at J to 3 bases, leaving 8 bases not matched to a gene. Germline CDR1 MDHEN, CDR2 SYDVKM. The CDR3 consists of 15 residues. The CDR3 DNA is TGTGCCAGCAGCCCCGGCGGGGGTGGCTACAATGAGCAGTTCTTC. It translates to CASSPGGGGYNEQFF.

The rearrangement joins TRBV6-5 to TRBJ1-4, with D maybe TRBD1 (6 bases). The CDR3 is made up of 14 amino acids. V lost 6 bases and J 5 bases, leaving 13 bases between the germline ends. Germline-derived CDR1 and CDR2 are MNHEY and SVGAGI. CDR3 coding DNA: TGTGCCAGCAGCCGACAGGTAGGGAATGAAAAACTGTTTTTT. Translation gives CASSRQVGNEKLFF.

CDR3 DNA: TGTGCCAGCAGCACTCTCGGGACAGGGAGAGGTGTCAATCAGCCCCAGCATTTT. Translating gives CASSTLGTGRGVNQPQHF. This rearrangement joins TRBV2 to TRBJ1-5; 9 bases are shared with TRBD1. V shed 6 bases, J shed 3 bases, and the junction held 15 bases outside the gene matches. Germline lookup yields CDR1 SNHLY and CDR2 FYNNEI. The CDR3 totals 18 residues.

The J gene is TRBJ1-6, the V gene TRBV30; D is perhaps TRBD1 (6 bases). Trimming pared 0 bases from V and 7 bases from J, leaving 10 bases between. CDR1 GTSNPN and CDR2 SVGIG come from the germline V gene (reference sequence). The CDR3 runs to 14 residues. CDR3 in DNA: TGTGCCTGGAGTGTCCCGGGGGGCAATTCACCCCTCCACTTT. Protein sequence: CAWSVPGGNSPLHF. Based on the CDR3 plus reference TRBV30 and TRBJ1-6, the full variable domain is SQTIHQWPATLVQPVGSPLSLECTVEGTSNPNLYWYRQAAGRGLQLLFYSVGIGQISSEVPQNLSASRPQDRQFILSSKKLLLSDSGFYLCAWSVPGGNSPLHFGNGTRLTVT.

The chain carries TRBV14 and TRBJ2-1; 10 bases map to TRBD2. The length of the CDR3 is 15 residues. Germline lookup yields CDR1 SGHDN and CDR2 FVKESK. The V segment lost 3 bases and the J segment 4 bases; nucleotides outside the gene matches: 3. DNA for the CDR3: TGTGCCAGCAGCCACTTAGCGGGGGGATACAATGAGCAGTTCTTC. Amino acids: CASSHLAGGYNEQFF.

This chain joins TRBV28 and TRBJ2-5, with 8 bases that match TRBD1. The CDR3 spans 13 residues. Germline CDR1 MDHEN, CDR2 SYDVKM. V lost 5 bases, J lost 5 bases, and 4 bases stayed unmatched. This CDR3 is CASSTGGLETQYF. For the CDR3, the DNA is TGTGCCAGCAGTACAGGGGGTCTGGAGACCCAGTACTTC.